This T cell receptor (beta chain) derives from a study of regulatory T cells in long-lasting Graves disease. Arm-PCR with iRepertoire HTBI primers amplified the CDR3 regions for these TCR beta libraries. TCRdb recomputed calls from the multiplex PCR reads with MiXCR, one row per CDR3 protein. This table has more than 400,000 distinct CDR3 sequences, less than 20% appearing once. Time point denoted: newly diagnosed GD, antithyroid drugs for less than 3 months. Scientists built the TCR library using RNA that was extracted from PBMCs. As for this clonotype: A much larger clone lies one base from this, so it may be a read error.

The data were also submitted as part of a second study, on T cells in Graves' hyperthyroidism and ophthalmopathy.

Sequenced material: peripheral blood mononuclear cells (PBMCs), taken at new diagnosis, from a patient treated with antithyroid drugs. The receptor's source is a woman in her twenties or thirties with Graves disease.

CDR3 protein: CAGCIGRAGNYEQYF. CDR3 bases: TGTGCCGGCTGTATAGGACGAGCGGGGAACTACGAGCAGTACTTC. This sequence joins TRBV2 and TRBJ2-7; 7 nucleotides align to TRBD2. From germline, CDR1 is SNHLY and CDR2 FYNNEI. V shed 11 bases and J 3 bases; nucleotides not matched to a gene: 16. The CDR3 totals 15 residues.